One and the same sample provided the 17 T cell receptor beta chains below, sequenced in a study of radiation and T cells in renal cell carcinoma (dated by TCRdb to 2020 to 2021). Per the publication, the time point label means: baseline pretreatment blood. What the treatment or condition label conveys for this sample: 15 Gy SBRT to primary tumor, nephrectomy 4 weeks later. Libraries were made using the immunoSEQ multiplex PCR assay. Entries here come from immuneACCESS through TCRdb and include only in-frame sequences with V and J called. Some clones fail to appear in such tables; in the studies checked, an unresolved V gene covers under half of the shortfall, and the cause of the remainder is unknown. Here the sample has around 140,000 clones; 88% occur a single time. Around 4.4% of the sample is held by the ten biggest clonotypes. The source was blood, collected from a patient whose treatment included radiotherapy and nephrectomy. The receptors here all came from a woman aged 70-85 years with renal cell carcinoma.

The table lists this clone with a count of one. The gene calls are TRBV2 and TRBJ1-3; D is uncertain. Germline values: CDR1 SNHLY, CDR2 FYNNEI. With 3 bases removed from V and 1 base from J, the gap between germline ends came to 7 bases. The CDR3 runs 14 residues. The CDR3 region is CASSELASGNTIYF. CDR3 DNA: TGTGCCAGCAGTGAGCTGGCATCTGGAAACACCATATATTTT.

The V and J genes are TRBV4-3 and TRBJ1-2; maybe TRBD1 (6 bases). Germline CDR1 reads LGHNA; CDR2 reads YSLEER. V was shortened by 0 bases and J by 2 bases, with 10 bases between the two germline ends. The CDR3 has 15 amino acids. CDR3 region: CASSQDGDRNYGYTF. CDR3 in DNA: TGCGCCAGCAGCCAAGATGGAGACAGGAACTATGGCTACACCTTC.

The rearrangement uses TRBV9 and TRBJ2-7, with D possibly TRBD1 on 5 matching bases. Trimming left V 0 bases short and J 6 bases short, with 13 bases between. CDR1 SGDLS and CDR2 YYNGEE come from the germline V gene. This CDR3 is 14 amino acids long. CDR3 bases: TGTGCCAGCAGCGTAGGAGCAGGGTTGGGCGAGCAGTACTTC. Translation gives CASSVGAGLGEQYF.

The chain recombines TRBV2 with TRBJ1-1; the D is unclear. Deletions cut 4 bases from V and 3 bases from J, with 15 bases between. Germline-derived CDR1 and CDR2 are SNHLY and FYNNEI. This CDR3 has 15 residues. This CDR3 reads CASSVSGGSDTEAFF. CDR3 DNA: TGTGCCAGCAGTGTATCAGGAGGATCGGACACTGAAGCTTTCTTT. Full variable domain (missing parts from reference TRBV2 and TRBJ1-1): EPEVTQTPSHQVTQMGQEVILRCVPISNHLYFYWYRQILGQKVEFLVSFYNNEISEKSEIFDDQFSVERPDGSNFTLKIRSTKLEDSAMYFCASSVSGGSDTEAFFGQGTRLTVV.

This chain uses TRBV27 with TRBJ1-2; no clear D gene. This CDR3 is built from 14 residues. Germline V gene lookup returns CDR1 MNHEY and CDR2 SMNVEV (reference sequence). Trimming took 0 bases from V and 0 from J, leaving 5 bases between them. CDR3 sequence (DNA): TGTGCCAGCAGTTTATCGAATTCTAACTATGGCTACACCTTC. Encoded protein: CASSLSNSNYGYTF.

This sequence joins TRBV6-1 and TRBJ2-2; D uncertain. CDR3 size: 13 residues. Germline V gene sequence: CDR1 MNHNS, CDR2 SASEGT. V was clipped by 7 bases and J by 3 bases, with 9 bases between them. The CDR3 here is CASIQHDTGELFF. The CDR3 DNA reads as TGTGCCAGCATCCAGCATGACACCGGGGAGCTGTTTTTT.

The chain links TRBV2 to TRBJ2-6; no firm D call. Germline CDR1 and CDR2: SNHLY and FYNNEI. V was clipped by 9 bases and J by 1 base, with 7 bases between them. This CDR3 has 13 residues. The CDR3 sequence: CARGLSGANVLTF. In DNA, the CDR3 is TGTGCCAGGGGCCTTTCTGGGGCCAACGTCCTGACTTTC.

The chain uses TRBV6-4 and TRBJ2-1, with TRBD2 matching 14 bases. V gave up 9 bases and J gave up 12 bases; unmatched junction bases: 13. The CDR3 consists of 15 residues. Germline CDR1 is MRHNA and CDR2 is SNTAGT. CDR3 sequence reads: CASSTSGGGNELQFF. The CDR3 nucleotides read TGTGCCAGTTCGACTAGCGGGGGGGGTAATGAGTTGCAGTTCTTC.

The CDR3 sequence: CASSQTSGQGFRATEAFF. CDR3 bases: TGTGCCAGCAGCCAAACCTCTGGACAGGGGTTTCGGGCCACTGAAGCTTTCTTT. The chain links TRBV14 to TRBJ1-1; TRBD1 matches 9 bases. With V trimmed by 2 bases and J by 4 bases, 14 bases remained unmatched. The CDR3 runs to 18 residues. Per the germline V gene, CDR1 is SGHDN and CDR2 is FVKESK.

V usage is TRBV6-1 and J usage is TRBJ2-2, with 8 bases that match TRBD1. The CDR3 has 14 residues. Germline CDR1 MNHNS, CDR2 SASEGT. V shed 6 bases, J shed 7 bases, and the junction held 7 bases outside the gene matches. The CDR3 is CASRADRAGGELFF. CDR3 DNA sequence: TGTGCCAGCAGAGCGGACAGGGCGGGCGGGGAGCTGTTTTTT.

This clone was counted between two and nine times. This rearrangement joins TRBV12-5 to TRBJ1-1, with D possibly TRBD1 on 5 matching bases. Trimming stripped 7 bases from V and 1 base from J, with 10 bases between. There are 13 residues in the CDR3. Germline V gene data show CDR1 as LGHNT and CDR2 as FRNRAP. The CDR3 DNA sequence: TGTGCTAGTGTCGAAAGGGGGAACACTGAAGCTTTCTTT. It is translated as CASVERGNTEAFF.

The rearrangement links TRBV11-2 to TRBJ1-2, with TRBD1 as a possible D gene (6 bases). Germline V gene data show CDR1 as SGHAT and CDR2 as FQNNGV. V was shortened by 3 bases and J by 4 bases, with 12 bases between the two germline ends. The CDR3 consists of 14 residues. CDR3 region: CASSLGGGIYGYTF. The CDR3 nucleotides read TGTGCCAGCAGCTTGGGAGGGGGGATCTATGGCTACACCTTC.

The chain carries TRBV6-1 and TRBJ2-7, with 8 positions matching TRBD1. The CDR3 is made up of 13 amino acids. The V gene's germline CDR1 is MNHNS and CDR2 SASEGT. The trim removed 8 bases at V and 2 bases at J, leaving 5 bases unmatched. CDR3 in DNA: TGTGCCAGCTTGGACAGGGCCCCCTACGAGCAGTACTTC. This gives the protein CASLDRAPYEQYF.

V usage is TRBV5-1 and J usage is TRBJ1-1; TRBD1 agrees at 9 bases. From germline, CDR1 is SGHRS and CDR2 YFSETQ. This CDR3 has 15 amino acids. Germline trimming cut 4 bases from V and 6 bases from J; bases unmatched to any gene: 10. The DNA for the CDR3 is TGCGCCAGCAGCGAGTGGGACAGGGACACCGCTGAAGCTTTCTTT. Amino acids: CASSEWDRDTAEAFF.

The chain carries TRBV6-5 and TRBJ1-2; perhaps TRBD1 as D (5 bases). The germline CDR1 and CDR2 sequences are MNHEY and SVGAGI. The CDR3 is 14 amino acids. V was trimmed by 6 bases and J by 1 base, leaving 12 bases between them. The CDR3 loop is CASSSTDSNYGYTF. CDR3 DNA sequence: TGTGCCAGCAGCTCCACCGACAGTAACTATGGCTACACCTTC.

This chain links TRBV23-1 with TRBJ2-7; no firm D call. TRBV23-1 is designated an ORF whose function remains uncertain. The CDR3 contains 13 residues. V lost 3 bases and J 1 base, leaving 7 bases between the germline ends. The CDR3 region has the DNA TGCGCCAGCAGTCATAGGAAATCCTACGAGCAGTACTTC. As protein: CASSHRKSYEQYF.

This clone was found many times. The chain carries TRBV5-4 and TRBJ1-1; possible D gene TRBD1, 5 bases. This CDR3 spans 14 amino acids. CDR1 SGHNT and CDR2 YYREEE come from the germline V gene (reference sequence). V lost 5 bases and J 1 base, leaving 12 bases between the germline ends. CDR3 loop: CASSPVGGNTEAFF. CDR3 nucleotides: TGTGCCAGCAGTCCGGTCGGGGGGAACACTGAAGCTTTCTTT.